This T cell receptor (beta chain) comes out of a study of cytomegalovirus exposure and HLA in healthy donors. Vbeta (60) and Jbeta (13) primers were used in the PCR. Sequencing was performed with immunoSEQ multiplex PCR; in TCRdb, only in-frame clones are kept and a portion is missing. This table has about 80,000 clones, 65% to 85% appearing once. This clone was counted a single time. This sequence originates from a woman in her 40s in good health and CMV-seropositive. Input material: PBMCs.

CDR3 coding DNA: TGTGCCAGCAGCTGGCAACCGCCGGGGGTACGGACCTACGAGCAGTACTTC. It encodes CASSWQPPGVRTYEQYF. This sequence joins TRBV5-5 and TRBJ2-7; possible D gene TRBD2, 6 bases. Germline CDR1 reads SGHKS; CDR2 reads YYEKEE (reference sequence). The V and J ends lost 3 bases and 2 bases respectively, with 21 bases between them. The CDR3 is made up of 17 amino acids.